This TCR beta chain stems from a study of shared clonotypes between healthy human individuals. General study points: How much donors shared clonotypes was expected to be affected by sequencing depth. Donor scarcity curtailed the genetic and exposure-history diversity represented herein. Memory subsets generally showed smaller estimated richness than naive subsets did.

Concerning this clone itself: The target antigen is unknown.

Measured with immunoSEQ multiplex PCR; TCRdb has only the in-frame clones, and not every one. This table holds approximately 940,000 clones, about 80% found once. Donors were Caucasian adults residing in Nashville, Tennessee, USA. The J segment lost 2 bases and the V segment lost 6 bases, leaving 9 bases of the junction unmatched. This CDR3 comprises 16 residues. CDR1 is WSHSY and CDR2 is SAAADI in the germline V gene. This TCR derives from a young man in good health. The sample consisted of memory CD4+ T cells sorted from blood. Subset denoted: CD45RA-negative fraction. The rearrangement joins TRBV10-2 to TRBJ1-5; 8 positions match TRBD1. CDR3 sequence reads: CASRATGEGGNQPQHF. The CDR3 nucleotides read TGCGCCAGCAGGGCGACAGGGGAGGGGGGCAATCAGCCCCAGCATTTT.